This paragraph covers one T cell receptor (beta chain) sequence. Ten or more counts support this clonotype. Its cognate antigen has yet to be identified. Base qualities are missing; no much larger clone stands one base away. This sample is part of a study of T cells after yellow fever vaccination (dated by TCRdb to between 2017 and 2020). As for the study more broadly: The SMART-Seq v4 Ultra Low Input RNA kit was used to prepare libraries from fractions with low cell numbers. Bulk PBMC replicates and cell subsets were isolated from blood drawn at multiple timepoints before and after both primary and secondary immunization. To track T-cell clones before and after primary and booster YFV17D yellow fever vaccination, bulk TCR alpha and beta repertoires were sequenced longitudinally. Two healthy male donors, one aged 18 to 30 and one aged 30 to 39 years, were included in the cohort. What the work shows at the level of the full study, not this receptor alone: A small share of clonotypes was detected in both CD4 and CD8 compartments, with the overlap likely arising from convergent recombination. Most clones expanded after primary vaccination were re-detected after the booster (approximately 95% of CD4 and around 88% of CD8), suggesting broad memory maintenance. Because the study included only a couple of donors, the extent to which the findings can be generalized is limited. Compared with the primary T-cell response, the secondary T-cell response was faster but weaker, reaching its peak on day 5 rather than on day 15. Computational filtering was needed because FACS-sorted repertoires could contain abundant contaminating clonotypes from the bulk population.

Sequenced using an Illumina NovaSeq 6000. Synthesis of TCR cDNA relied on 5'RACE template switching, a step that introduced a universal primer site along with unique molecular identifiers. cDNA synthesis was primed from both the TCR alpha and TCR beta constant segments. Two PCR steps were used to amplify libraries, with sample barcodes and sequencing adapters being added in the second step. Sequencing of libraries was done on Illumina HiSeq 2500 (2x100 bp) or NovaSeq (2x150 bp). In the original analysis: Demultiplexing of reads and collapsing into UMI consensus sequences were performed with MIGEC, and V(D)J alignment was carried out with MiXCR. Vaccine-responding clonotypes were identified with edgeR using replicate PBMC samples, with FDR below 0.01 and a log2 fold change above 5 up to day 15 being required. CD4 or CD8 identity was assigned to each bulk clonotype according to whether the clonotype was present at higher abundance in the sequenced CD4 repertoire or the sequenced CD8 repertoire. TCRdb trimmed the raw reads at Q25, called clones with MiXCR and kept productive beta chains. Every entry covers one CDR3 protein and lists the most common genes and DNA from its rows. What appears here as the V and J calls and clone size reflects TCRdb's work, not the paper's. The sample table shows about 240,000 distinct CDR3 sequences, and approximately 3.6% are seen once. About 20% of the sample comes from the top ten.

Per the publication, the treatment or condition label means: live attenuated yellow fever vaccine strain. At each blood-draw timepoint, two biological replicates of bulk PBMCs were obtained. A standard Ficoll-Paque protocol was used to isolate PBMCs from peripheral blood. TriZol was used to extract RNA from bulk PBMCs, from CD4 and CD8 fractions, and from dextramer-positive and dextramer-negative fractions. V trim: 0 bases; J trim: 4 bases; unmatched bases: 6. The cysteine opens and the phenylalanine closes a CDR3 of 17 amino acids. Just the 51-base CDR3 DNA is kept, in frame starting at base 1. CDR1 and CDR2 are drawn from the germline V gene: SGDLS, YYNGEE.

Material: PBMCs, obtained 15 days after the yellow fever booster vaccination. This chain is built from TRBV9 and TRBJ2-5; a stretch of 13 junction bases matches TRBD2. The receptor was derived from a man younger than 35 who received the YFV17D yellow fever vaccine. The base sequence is TGTGCCAGCAGCGTAGACCCGGGACTAGCGGGGAGAGAGACCCAGTACTTC. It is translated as CASSVDPGLAGRETQYF.